This TCR beta chain was identified in a study of cytomegalovirus exposure and HLA in healthy donors. Both 60 Vbeta primers and 13 Jbeta primers went into the PCR. Only in-frame clones appear in the TCRdb table, and some are missing; sequencing was by immunoSEQ multiplex PCR. The sample gives 200,000 to 250,000 clones, approximately 79% of which show up once; about 0.22% is in the top ten. Germline assignment: CDR1 SEHNR and CDR2 FQNEAQ (reference sequence). The CDR3 length is 14 residues. V was shortened by 5 bases and J by 0 bases, with 10 bases between the two germline ends. It was healthy bone marrow donors who served as donors. Concerning this clone: The antigen is unknown.

Study-wide points: An analysis was carried out at a later point. It showed that HLA-associated TCR beta chains were more clonally expanded than equally common non-associated chains. In vitro assays verified that a few CMV-associated chains recognized CMV antigens specifically.

The sample comprised PBMCs. The chain recombines TRBV7-9 with TRBJ2-5; perhaps TRBD1 as D (5 bases). The source is a girl aged 2-10 years in good health and CMV-seronegative. CDR3 amino acids: CASSRSGNQETQYF. The CDR3 bases are TGTGCCAGCAGCCGATCAGGGAACCAAGAGACCCAGTACTTC.